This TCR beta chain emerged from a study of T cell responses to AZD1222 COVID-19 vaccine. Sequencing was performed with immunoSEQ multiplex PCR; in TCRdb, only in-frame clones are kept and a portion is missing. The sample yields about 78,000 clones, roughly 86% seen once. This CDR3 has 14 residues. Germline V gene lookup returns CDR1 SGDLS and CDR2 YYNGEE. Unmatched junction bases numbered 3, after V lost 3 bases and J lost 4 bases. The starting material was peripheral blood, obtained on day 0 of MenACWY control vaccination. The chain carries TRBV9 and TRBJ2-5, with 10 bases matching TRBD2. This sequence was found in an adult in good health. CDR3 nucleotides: TGTGCCAGCAGCGACCCTAGCGGGGGAGAGACCCAGTACTTC. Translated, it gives CASSDPSGGETQYF.